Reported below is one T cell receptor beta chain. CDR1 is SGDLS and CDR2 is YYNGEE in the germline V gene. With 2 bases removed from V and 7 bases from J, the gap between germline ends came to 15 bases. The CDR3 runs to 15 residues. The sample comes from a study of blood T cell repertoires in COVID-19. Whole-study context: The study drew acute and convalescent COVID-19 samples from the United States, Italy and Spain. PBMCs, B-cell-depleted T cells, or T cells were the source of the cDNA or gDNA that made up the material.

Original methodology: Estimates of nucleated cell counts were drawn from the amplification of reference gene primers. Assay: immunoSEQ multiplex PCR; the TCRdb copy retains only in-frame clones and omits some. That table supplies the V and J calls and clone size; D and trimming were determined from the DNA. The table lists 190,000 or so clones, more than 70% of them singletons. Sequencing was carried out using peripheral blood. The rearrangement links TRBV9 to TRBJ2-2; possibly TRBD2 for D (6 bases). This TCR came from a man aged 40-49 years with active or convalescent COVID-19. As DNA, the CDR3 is TGTGCCAGCAGCGTCGGAGGGATTGGAGGCGGGGAGCTGTTTTTT. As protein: CASSVGGIGGGELFF.